This passage covers 7 T cell receptor beta chains from one sample sequenced in a study of cytomegalovirus exposure and HLA in healthy donors. PCR employed 60 Vbeta and 13 Jbeta primers. The repertoire was sequenced with immunoSEQ multiplex PCR; TCRdb's copy has only in-frame clones and lacks some. Of 150,000 or so clones listed, over 60% are singletons. Sequencing input: PBMCs. Source of these receptors: a woman aged 18-29 years in good health and CMV-seronegative.

This clone has only one observation. The chain employs TRBV7-9 and TRBJ1-2; D remains unclear. CDR1 is SEHNR, CDR2 FQNEAQ, per germline (reference sequence). V was clipped by 1 base and J by 5 bases, with 8 bases between them. This CDR3 contains 13 residues. DNA of the CDR3: TGTGCCAGCAGCTTAGGCAGCGTGTATGGCTACACCTTC. Amino acids: CASSLGSVYGYTF.

This chain uses TRBV28 with TRBJ2-7; 11 nucleotides match TRBD2. CDR3 length: 16 residues. Germline values: CDR1 MDHEN, CDR2 SYDVKM. The trim removed 5 bases at V and 0 bases at J, leaving 6 bases unmatched. CDR3 amino acids: CASSNRLAGSSYEQYF. CDR3 nucleotides: TGTGCCAGCAGTAATAGACTAGCGGGGTCCTCCTACGAGCAGTACTTC.

The J gene is TRBJ2-7, the V gene TRBV2; D is possibly TRBD2 (5 bases). This CDR3 has 14 residues. The ends were cut back, 1 base at V and 0 bases at J, with 7 bases in the middle. Germline V lookup: CDR1 SNHLY, CDR2 FYNNEI. The CDR3 nucleotides read TGTGCCAGCAGTGAAGGGGAGAGCTCCTACGAGCAGTACTTC. The encoded protein is CASSEGESSYEQYF.

This clone has more than one count but fewer than ten. The V gene is TRBV10-3, the J gene TRBJ1-2, with 7 positions matching TRBD1. CDR3 length equals 16 residues. Germline-derived CDR1 and CDR2 are ENHRY and SYGVKD. With 2 bases clipped from V and 1 base from J, the junction kept 7 bases outside the gene matches. CDR3 nucleotides: TGTGCCATCAGTGAGGCGACCCGACAGGGTAACTATGGCTACACCTTC. It encodes CAISEATRQGNYGYTF.

J is TRBJ2-7 and V is TRBV7-2, with 9 bases identical to TRBD2. CDR3 length: 13 amino acids. V lost 3 bases to trimming and J lost 6 bases; unmatched junction nucleotides: 3. Germline V gives CDR1 SGHTA, CDR2 FQGNSA. This chain's CDR3 is CASSFSAGGEQYV. For the CDR3, the DNA is TGTGCCAGCAGCTTTTCAGCGGGAGGCGAGCAGTACGTC.

This chain connects TRBV7-2 to TRBJ1-5, with D possibly being TRBD1 (6 bases). The germline V gene encodes CDR1 SGHTA and CDR2 FQGNSA. The CDR3 covers 15 residues. The V end was cut by 5 bases, the J end by 4 bases, with 15 bases between. In DNA, the CDR3 is TGTGCCAGCAGCCAGAACAGGGTTTGGAATCAGCCCCAGCATTTT. Protein sequence: CASSQNRVWNQPQHF.

CDR3 bases: TGTGCCAGCAGCCCCCGAAGCGGGAGCTCCTACAATGAGCAGTTCTTC. Its protein is CASSPRSGSSYNEQFF. The gene calls are TRBV9 and TRBJ2-1; 8 bases are shared with TRBD2. CDR1 is SGDLS, CDR2 YYNGEE, per germline. This CDR3 region has 16 residues. Unmatched junction bases numbered 6, after V lost 4 bases and J lost 0 bases.